The rows below give T cell receptor beta chains drawn from one sample of a study of vaccination and CD4 T cells after COVID-19. TCRdb re-called the PCR reads through MiXCR, storing one row per CDR3 protein. The sample has some 13,000 distinct CDR3 sequences, roughly three fifths seen once; the top ten hold approximately 8.7%. No cognate antigen is known for these TCRs. The sample here was CD4+ T cells from blood, cultured in vitro, taken before SARS-CoV-2 vaccination. Receptor source: a human donor who had recovered from COVID-19. CDR3s include the opening cysteine and the closing phenylalanine or tryptophan. The D gene is left open where the match is weak. Some rows mark clone size as missing; the rest say once, few, many or name a class of expanded clone.

d_gene: NA
abundance: NA
v_gene: TRBV12-5
j_gene: TRBJ1-2
CDR3aa: CASGAGPGRGYTF
CDR3nt: TGTGCTAGTGGTGCAGGCCCGGGGAGGGGCTACACCTTC

d_gene: NA
abundance: NA
v_gene: TRBV27
j_gene: TRBJ2-7
CDR3aa: CASGLGRVRPYEQYF
CDR3nt: TGTGCCAGCGGTCTCGGTCGGGTTCGCCCCTACGAGCAGTACTTC

d_gene: NA
abundance: NA
v_gene: TRBV24-1
j_gene: TRBJ2-3
CDR3aa: CATKGGDSTDTQYF
CDR3nt: TGTGCCACCAAAGGAGGGGACAGCACAGATACGCAGTATTTT

d_gene: NA
abundance: medium-sized
v_gene: TRBV11-2
j_gene: TRBJ2-7
CDR3aa: CASSRTYEQYF
CDR3nt: TGTGCCAGCAGCCGTACCTACGAGCAGTACTTC

d_gene: NA
abundance: NA
v_gene: TRBV12-3/TRBV12-4
j_gene: TRBJ1-2
CDR3aa: CATRRGGYGYTF
CDR3nt: TGTGCCACCCGTCGGGGGGGCTATGGCTACACCTTC

d_gene: NA
abundance: few
v_gene: TRBV24-1
j_gene: TRBJ2-3
CDR3aa: CATSAPQGGAEGTQYF
CDR3nt: TGTGCCACCAGTGCCCCACAGGGAGGTGCGGAAGGTACGCAGTATTTT

d_gene: NA
abundance: NA
v_gene: TRBV14
j_gene: TRBJ1-6
CDR3aa: CASSQEGYSPLHF
CDR3nt: TGTGCCAGCAGCCAGGAGGGCTATTCACCCCTCCACTTT

d_gene: NA
abundance: once
v_gene: TRBV7-3
j_gene: TRBJ2-7
CDR3aa: CASSLNTDSEQYF
CDR3nt: TGTGCCAGCAGCTTAAACACCGATAGCGAGCAGTACTTC

d_gene: TRBD2
abundance: NA
v_gene: TRBV19
j_gene: TRBJ2-2
CDR3aa: CASAQREGTAGELFF
CDR3nt: TGTGCCAGTGCACAGCGGGAGGGAACCGCCGGGGAGCTGTTTTTT

d_gene: NA
abundance: NA
v_gene: TRBV20-1
j_gene: TRBJ1-6
CDR3aa: CSARDSGAYSPLHF
CDR3nt: TGCAGTGCTAGAGATTCAGGGGCTTATTCACCCCTCCACTTT

d_gene: NA
abundance: NA
v_gene: TRBV2
j_gene: TRBJ1-2
CDR3aa: CASGSYGYTF
CDR3nt: TGTGCCAGCGGATCCTATGGCTACACCTTC

d_gene: NA
abundance: NA
v_gene: TRBV28
j_gene: TRBJ2-4
CDR3aa: CASRGGESLEENIQYF
CDR3nt: TGTGCCAGCAGAGGGGGGGAGTCCCTAGAGGAAAACATTCAGTACTTC

d_gene: NA
abundance: NA
v_gene: TRBV10-3
j_gene: TRBJ1-5
CDR3aa: CAIGTGRDSNQPQHF
CDR3nt: TGTGCCATCGGAACGGGCCGTGATAGCAATCAGCCCCAGCATTTT

d_gene: NA
abundance: NA
v_gene: TRBV5-4
j_gene: TRBJ1-6
CDR3aa: CASSDLGTPENSPLHF
CDR3nt: TGTGCCAGCAGCGACCTCGGGACTCCCGAGAATTCACCCCTCCACTTT

d_gene: TRBD2
abundance: NA
v_gene: TRBV20-1
j_gene: TRBJ2-3
CDR3aa: CSARVIGGGGVGTDTQYF
CDR3nt: TGCAGTGCTAGAGTAATTGGCGGGGGGGGTGTAGGCACAGATACGCAGTATTTT

d_gene: NA
abundance: NA
v_gene: TRBV7-2
j_gene: TRBJ1-1
CDR3aa: CASSLARGTEAFF
CDR3nt: TGTGCCAGCAGCTTAGCCCGGGGCACTGAAGCTTTCTTT

d_gene: TRBD1
abundance: NA
v_gene: TRBV7-9
j_gene: TRBJ1-5
CDR3aa: CASSIGQGGQPQHF
CDR3nt: TGTGCCAGCAGCATCGGACAGGGGGGTCAGCCCCAGCATTTT

d_gene: NA
abundance: NA
v_gene: TRBV19
j_gene: TRBJ1-2
CDR3aa: CASTRGGYYGYTF
CDR3nt: TGTGCCAGTACCCGGGGGGGGTACTATGGCTACACCTTC

d_gene: TRBD2
abundance: NA
v_gene: TRBV12-3/TRBV12-4
j_gene: TRBJ2-5
CDR3aa: CASSLGGGAGETQYF
CDR3nt: TGTGCCAGCAGTTTAGGCGGGGGGGCCGGGGAGACCCAGTACTTC

d_gene: NA
abundance: NA
v_gene: TRBV29-1
j_gene: TRBJ2-7
CDR3aa: CSVASDLDYEQYF
CDR3nt: TGCAGCGTTGCGTCGGACTTAGACTACGAGCAGTACTTC

d_gene: NA
abundance: NA
v_gene: TRBV12-3/TRBV12-4
j_gene: TRBJ1-5
CDR3aa: CASRGVGSNQPQHF
CDR3nt: TGTGCCAGCAGGGGAGTGGGGAGCAATCAGCCCCAGCATTTT

d_gene: NA
abundance: few
v_gene: TRBV6-1
j_gene: TRBJ1-2
CDR3aa: CASSRDESNGYTF
CDR3nt: TGTGCCAGCAGCCGGGACGAATCTAATGGCTACACCTTC

d_gene: NA
abundance: once
v_gene: TRBV7-8
j_gene: TRBJ1-5
CDR3aa: CASSLAPRGNQPQHF
CDR3nt: TGTGCCAGCAGCTTAGCCCCGAGAGGCAATCAGCCCCAGCATTTT

d_gene: NA
abundance: NA
v_gene: TRBV7-9
j_gene: TRBJ1-1
CDR3aa: CASSLGTGRSTEAFF
CDR3nt: TGTGCCAGCAGCTTAGGGACCGGCCGTAGCACTGAAGCTTTCTTT

d_gene: TRBD2
abundance: NA
v_gene: TRBV5-3
j_gene: TRBJ2-5
CDR3aa: CASSGVGQETQYF
CDR3nt: TGTGCCAGCAGCGGGGTGGGGCAAGAGACCCAGTACTTC

d_gene: NA
abundance: few
v_gene: TRBV15
j_gene: TRBJ1-1
CDR3aa: CAALAVVDTEAFF
CDR3nt: TGTGCCGCCCTGGCGGTGGTAGACACTGAAGCTTTCTTT

d_gene: NA
abundance: NA
v_gene: TRBV15
j_gene: TRBJ2-5
CDR3aa: CATSRDSSGSFRGETQYF
CDR3nt: TGTGCCACCAGCAGAGATAGTTCCGGGAGCTTTAGGGGGGAGACCCAGTACTTC

d_gene: NA
abundance: NA
v_gene: TRBV2
j_gene: TRBJ2-5
CDR3aa: CASSNGQWETQYF
CDR3nt: TGTGCCAGCAGTAATGGGCAGTGGGAGACCCAGTACTTC

d_gene: NA
abundance: NA
v_gene: TRBV9
j_gene: TRBJ1-1
CDR3aa: CASSLVTAVDTEAFF
CDR3nt: TGTGCCAGCAGCCTCGTTACGGCTGTGGACACTGAAGCTTTCTTT

d_gene: TRBD2
abundance: NA
v_gene: TRBV20-1
j_gene: TRBJ2-1
CDR3aa: CSARGPGLAHNEQFF
CDR3nt: TGCAGTGCTAGAGGCCCGGGACTAGCTCACAATGAGCAGTTCTTC

d_gene: TRBD1
abundance: NA
v_gene: TRBV7-8
j_gene: TRBJ1-1
CDR3aa: CASSPNRGHTEAFF
CDR3nt: TGTGCCAGCAGCCCAAACAGGGGACACACTGAAGCTTTCTTT

d_gene: TRBD1
abundance: NA
v_gene: TRBV6-1
j_gene: TRBJ1-2
CDR3aa: CASRRDRMILDYGYTF
CDR3nt: TGTGCCAGCAGAAGGGACAGGATGATCTTGGACTATGGCTACACCTTC

d_gene: NA
abundance: NA
v_gene: TRBV28
j_gene: TRBJ1-1
CDR3aa: CASSSKIPPGTEAFF
CDR3nt: TGTGCCAGCAGTTCGAAGATACCCCCGGGCACTGAAGCTTTCTTT

d_gene: TRBD2
abundance: NA
v_gene: TRBV5-4
j_gene: TRBJ2-5
CDR3aa: CASSVGGGRETQYF
CDR3nt: TGTGCCAGCAGCGTTGGCGGGGGAAGAGAGACCCAGTACTTC

d_gene: NA
abundance: few
v_gene: TRBV4-1
j_gene: TRBJ1-6
CDR3aa: CASSPARGSNSPLHF
CDR3nt: TGCGCCAGCAGCCCGGCGCGGGGATCTAATTCACCCCTCCACTTT

d_gene: NA
abundance: few
v_gene: TRBV28
j_gene: TRBJ2-3
CDR3aa: CASTNPGLFNTDTQYF
CDR3nt: TGTGCCAGTACTAACCCTGGACTATTCAACACAGATACGCAGTATTTT

d_gene: NA
abundance: NA
v_gene: TRBV2
j_gene: TRBJ1-1
CDR3aa: CASSDRSLNTEAFF
CDR3nt: TGTGCCAGCAGTGACAGAAGTCTGAACACTGAAGCTTTCTTT

d_gene: NA
abundance: few
v_gene: TRBV20-1
j_gene: TRBJ1-1
CDR3aa: CSATLRGRRGSEAFF
CDR3nt: TGCAGTGCCACATTGCGGGGACGGCGGGGCTCTGAAGCTTTCTTT

d_gene: NA
abundance: NA
v_gene: TRBV20-1
j_gene: TRBJ1-1
CDR3aa: CSAHRTDRNEAFF
CDR3nt: TGCAGTGCACACAGGACGGACCGGAACGAAGCTTTCTTT

d_gene: TRBD1
abundance: once
v_gene: TRBV2
j_gene: TRBJ1-4
CDR3aa: CATAQGEDEKLFF
CDR3nt: TGTGCCACAGCACAGGGGGAAGATGAAAAACTGTTTTTT

d_gene: NA
abundance: NA
v_gene: TRBV2
j_gene: TRBJ1-5
CDR3aa: CASSDGRAQVAQHF
CDR3nt: TGTGCCAGCAGTGATGGCAGGGCCCAGGTGGCCCAGCATTTT

d_gene: NA
abundance: once
v_gene: TRBV7-9
j_gene: TRBJ1-6
CDR3aa: CASSIATTGVRNSPLHF
CDR3nt: TGTGCCAGCAGCATAGCCACCACCGGGGTTCGTAATTCACCCCTCCACTTT

d_gene: TRBD1
abundance: NA
v_gene: TRBV6-2/TRBV6-3
j_gene: TRBJ2-4
CDR3aa: CASRRPQGAGKNIQYF
CDR3nt: TGTGCCAGCAGACGCCCCCAGGGGGCAGGCAAAAACATTCAGTACTTC

d_gene: NA
abundance: large
v_gene: TRBV20-1
j_gene: TRBJ1-1
CDR3aa: CSARRDQRETEAFF
CDR3nt: TGCAGTGCTCGCCGGGACCAAAGAGAGACTGAAGCTTTCTTT

d_gene: NA
abundance: NA
v_gene: TRBV28
j_gene: TRBJ2-7
CDR3aa: CASRRGLSSREQYF
CDR3nt: TGTGCCAGCAGACGGGGGCTTTCTTCCCGCGAGCAGTACTTC

d_gene: NA
abundance: few
v_gene: TRBV6-1
j_gene: TRBJ1-2
CDR3aa: CASTTSRQEANYGYTF
CDR3nt: TGTGCCAGCACCACATCCAGACAGGAAGCTAACTATGGCTACACCTTC

d_gene: NA
abundance: NA
v_gene: TRBV19
j_gene: TRBJ2-5
CDR3aa: CASSMGLRSAAETQYF
CDR3nt: TGTGCCAGTAGTATGGGACTCCGCTCGGCGGCGGAGACCCAGTACTTC

d_gene: NA
abundance: NA
v_gene: TRBV27
j_gene: TRBJ1-2
CDR3aa: CASSLSGRVYGYTF
CDR3nt: TGTGCCAGCAGTTTATCAGGCAGGGTATATGGCTACACCTTC